The 23 T cell receptor beta chains presented below share a single source sample, sequenced in a study of T cells after yellow fever vaccination. TCRdb recomputed calls from the 5' RACE reads with MiXCR, one row per CDR3 protein. The data show 100,000 to 150,000 distinct CDR3 sequences, with 7.4% seen just once and 2% to 3% held by the top ten. The source material was CD4+ T cells sorted from PBMCs, sampled approximately 11 days after the first yellow fever vaccination. The receptors were sampled from a man younger than 35 who received the YFV17D yellow fever vaccine.

This clonotype was recorded a few times. The chain is built from TRBV7-2 and TRBJ2-3; 16 positions match TRBD2. The CDR3 covers 16 residues. J lost 6 bases, V lost 4 bases, and 4 bases had no gene match. Per germline, CDR1 SGHTA and CDR2 FQGNSA. CDR3 coding DNA: TGTGCCAGCAGCTCGGGACTAGCGGGGGGGGTTGATACGCAGTATTTT. This translates into CASSSGLAGGVDTQYF. Full variable domain (missing parts from reference TRBV7-2 and TRBJ2-3): GAGVSQSPSNKVTEKGKDVELRCDPISGHTALYWYRQSLGQGLEFLIYFQGNSAPDKSGLPSDRFSAERTGGSVSTLTIQRTQQEDSAVYLCASSSGLAGGVDTQYFGPGTRLTVL.

This clonotype was seen many times. The germline gene is not matched at one end of the junction; a read error may be the cause. The CDR3 nucleotides are TGTGCAAGCAGTTCCCCGGGGACGAGCAACACTGAAGCTTTCTTT. Encoded protein: CASSSPGTSNTEAFF. This chain connects TRBV28 to TRBJ1-1; TRBD1 might be the D (5 bases). The CDR3 contains 15 residues. Looked up from germline, CDR1 is MDHEN and CDR2 is SYDVKM.

The table lists this clonotype with many counts. This sequence joins TRBV10-3 and TRBJ1-5, with D unresolved. CDR3 size: 13 residues. CDR1 is ENHRY, CDR2 SYGVKD, per germline. Trimming stripped 0 bases from V and 7 bases from J, with 7 bases between. This CDR3 is CAISESFEQPQHF. The CDR3 DNA follows: TGTGCCATCAGTGAGTCGTTTGAACAGCCCCAGCATTTT.

This clonotype was detected many times. The chain couples TRBV7-2 to TRBJ2-1; either TRBD1 or TRBD2 may supply D (5 bases each). This CDR3 comprises 14 residues. Germline V gene lookup returns CDR1 SGHTA and CDR2 FQGNSA. Between the trimmed V and J ends, which lost 5 bases and 6 bases, there was a span of 14 bases. CDR3 region: CASSRPPGTNEQFF. CDR3 coding DNA: TGTGCCAGCAGCCGACCCCCCGGGACCAATGAGCAGTTCTTC. The full variable domain, rest sourced from reference TRBV7-2 and TRBJ2-1, is GAGVSQSPSNKVTEKGKDVELRCDPISGHTALYWYRQSLGQGLEFLIYFQGNSAPDKSGLPSDRFSAERTGGSVSTLTIQRTQQEDSAVYLCASSRPPGTNEQFFGPGTRLTVL.

This clonotype was seen at least ten times. The CDR3 loop is CASSQGRRTGVETQYF. Here the CDR3 DNA reads TGCGCCAGCAGCCAAGGGAGAAGGACAGGGGTAGAGACCCAGTACTTC. J is TRBJ2-5 and V is TRBV4-3; 9 nucleotides agree with TRBD1. CDR3 length equals 16 residues. Germline values: CDR1 LGHNA, CDR2 YSLEER. Losses at the gene ends were 1 base for V and 4 bases for J; bases not matched to a gene: 7.

There are many counts of this clonotype. The J gene is TRBJ2-1, the V gene TRBV5-1; the D gene is possibly TRBD1 (5 bases). The germline CDR1 and CDR2 sequences are SGHRS and YFSETQ. The CDR3 has 15 amino acids. Trimming shortened V by 4 bases and J by 7 bases, and 18 bases separated the two germline ends. The CDR3 DNA reads TGCGCCAGCAGCACCCCACAAGGGGCATTGAATGAGCAGTTCTTC. As protein: CASSTPQGALNEQFF.

This clonotype showed up just a few times. The V and J genes are TRBV19 and TRBJ1-2; 7 nucleotides agree with TRBD1. CDR3 size: 14 residues. Germline assignment: CDR1 LNHDA and CDR2 SQIVND (reference sequence). J was trimmed by 2 bases and V by 5 bases; bases with no gene match: 5. This chain's CDR3 is CASSRDSFNYGYTF. The CDR3 DNA follows: TGTGCCAGTAGTCGGGACAGCTTCAACTATGGCTACACCTTC.

This clonotype was observed many times. The V and J genes are TRBV7-2 and TRBJ2-1; no clear D gene. The CDR3 consists of 13 residues. Trimming left V 6 bases short and J 5 bases short, with 11 bases between. Germline values: CDR1 SGHTA, CDR2 FQGNSA. The CDR3 nucleotides are TGTGCCAGCAGTGGTCGGGCCAACAATGAGCAGTTCTTC. The encoded protein is CASSGRANNEQFF.

The chain combines TRBV7-2 with TRBJ2-7; tentative D call: TRBD1 (6 bases). CDR3 length: 14 amino acids. V shed 5 bases and J shed 3 bases, with 14 bases lying between them. In germline, CDR1 is SGHTA, CDR2 FQGNSA. The CDR3 sequence is CASSPPDRFYEQYF. In DNA, the CDR3 is TGTGCCAGCAGCCCTCCTGACAGGTTCTACGAGCAGTACTTC.

This clonotype was detected ten times or more. The genes are TRBV7-2 and TRBJ2-5, with D possibly being TRBD2 (7 bases). From germline, CDR1 is SGHTA and CDR2 FQGNSA. V was shortened by 5 bases and J by 3 bases, with 13 bases between the two germline ends. The CDR3 length is 14 residues. The CDR3 bases are TGTGCCAGCAGCCGAGGGGGGGCCGAAGAGACCCAGTACTTC. It is translated as CASSRGGAEETQYF.

This clonotype has a count of ten or more. The chain has TRBV27 and TRBJ2-3, with a possible D match to TRBD1 (6 bases). The CDR3 is 12 amino acids. Trimming took 4 bases from V and 8 from J, leaving 10 bases between them. The germline V gene has CDR1 MNHEY and CDR2 SMNVEV (reference sequence). This CDR3 is CASSSTQGTQYF. Here the CDR3 DNA reads TGTGCCAGCAGTTCGACACAGGGTACGCAGTATTTT.

There are many counts of this clonotype. This chain joins TRBV6-5 and TRBJ1-5, with TRBD1 matching over 10 bases. Germline-derived CDR1 and CDR2 are MNHEY and SVGAGI. The CDR3 is 15 amino acids. V shed 6 bases, J shed 7 bases, and the junction held 9 bases outside the gene matches. CDR3 nucleotides: TGTGCCAGCAGAATTCGACAGGGGGCTGGGCAGCCCCAGCATTTT. This encodes CASRIRQGAGQPQHF.

This clonotype was detected ten times or more. V gene TRBV5-6 combines with J gene TRBJ2-2, with D unresolved. CDR3 length equals 11 residues. Germline loops: CDR1 SGHDT, CDR2 YYEEEE. V shed 0 bases and J shed 7 bases, with 1 base lying between them. CDR3 amino acids: CASSLDGELFF. The CDR3 DNA sequence: TGTGCCAGCAGCTTGGACGGGGAGCTGTTTTTT.

This clonotype was recorded at least ten times. V usage is TRBV7-2 and J usage is TRBJ2-3; D is perhaps TRBD2 (6 bases). There are 11 residues in the CDR3. CDR1 is SGHTA, CDR2 FQGNSA, per germline. V shed 6 bases and J shed 5 bases, with 6 bases lying between them. The CDR3 here is CASRGGDTQYF. The CDR3 DNA sequence: TGTGCCAGCAGGGGGGGAGATACGCAGTATTTT.

Of note for this clonotype: A junction boundary mismatches the germline segment, possibly from a read error. The chain joins TRBV7-7 to TRBJ2-2, with TRBD1 as a possible D gene (5 bases). The CDR3 sequence is 14 residues long. Germline-derived CDR1 and CDR2 are SSHAT and FNYEAQ (reference sequence). The CDR3 coding sequence is TGTGCTAGCAGCTCCAGGGTCAAGACCGGGGAGCTGTTTTTT. Translation gives CASSSRVKTGELFF.

This clonotype was counted many times. The V call is TRBV5-1, the J call TRBJ1-6, with 7 bases identical to TRBD1. This CDR3 region has 15 residues. Germline V gene data show CDR1 as SGHRS and CDR2 as YFSETQ. The trim removed 0 bases at V and 13 bases at J, leaving 10 bases unmatched. The CDR3 spells CASSLVETGISPLHF. The CDR3, as DNA: TGCGCCAGCAGCTTGGTGGAGACAGGGATTTCCCCCCTCCACTTT.

This clonotype was observed at least ten times. The rearrangement joins TRBV7-2 to TRBJ2-3; a possible D gene is TRBD1 (5 bases). CDR1 is SGHTA, CDR2 FQGNSA, per germline. This CDR3 comprises 11 residues. V lost 5 bases and J 7 bases, leaving 7 bases between the germline ends. The CDR3 DNA is TGTGCCAGCAGCCAGGGAAATACGCAGTATTTT. Translating it yields CASSQGNTQYF.

In its sample, this clonotype was seen once. The germline gene is not matched at one end of the junction; a read error may be the cause. This sequence joins TRBV3-1 and TRBJ2-7; no clear D. This CDR3 spans 11 amino acids. The germline V gene encodes CDR1 LGHDT and CDR2 YNNKEL (reference sequence). The CDR3 loop is CTSSRGYEQYF. CDR3 DNA: TGTACCAGCAGCCGAGGTTACGAGCAGTACTTC.

In its sample, this clonotype was seen a few times. This sequence joins TRBV7-2 and TRBJ2-7, with a weak D call TRBD1 (5 bases). CDR1 and CDR2 from the germline V gene are SGHTA and FQGNSA. With 5 bases removed from V and 3 bases from J, the gap between germline ends came to 14 bases. The length of the CDR3 is 14 residues. The CDR3 DNA sequence: TGTGCCAGCAGCGTGCAGGGTTTGTTCTACGAGCAGTACTTC. This codes for CASSVQGLFYEQYF.

On this clonotype itself: This could be a read error, since a much larger clone is one nucleotide away. The chain carries TRBV7-2 and TRBJ1-3, with D hard to call. This CDR3 contains 16 residues. The V gene's germline CDR1 is SGHTA and CDR2 FQGNSA. Trimming took off 5 bases at V and 6 bases at J, with 20 bases between the two ends. CDR3 sequence (DNA): TGTGCCAGCAGCCCAGTGGGAGGCGGTGGGGAAAACACCATATATTTT. It translates to CASSPVGGGGENTIYF.

In this sample, this clonotype turned up many times. This chain joins TRBV5-5 and TRBJ2-7; TRBD1 agrees at 9 bases. V shed 0 bases and J 4 bases; nucleotides not matched to a gene: 2. CDR1 is SGHKS, CDR2 YYEKEE, per germline (reference sequence). This CDR3 spans 14 amino acids. CDR3 sequence reads: CASSLVGTGYEQYV. CDR3 nucleotides: TGTGCCAGCAGCTTGGTAGGGACAGGGTACGAGCAGTACGTC.

This clonotype has at least ten counts. The CDR3: CASLKQGGETQYF. CDR3 coding DNA: TGTGCCAGCCTAAAACAGGGAGGCGAGACCCAGTACTTC. This chain uses TRBV6-1 with TRBJ2-5; D may correspond to TRBD1 or TRBD2 (6 bases each). V lost 8 bases, J lost 5 bases, and 15 bases lay in between. Germline V gene data show CDR1 as MNHNS and CDR2 as SASEGT. CDR3 length: 13 amino acids.

This clonotype came up many times. The genes are TRBV11-1 and TRBJ2-5; D may be TRBD2 (5 bases). CDR1 is SGHAT, CDR2 FQDESV, per germline (reference sequence). This CDR3 has 12 amino acids. V was pared by 3 bases and J by 6 bases, with 8 bases between. The CDR3 region has the DNA TGTGCCAGCAGCTTGACCGGGAAGACCCAGTACTTC. Protein sequence: CASSLTGKTQYF.